This T cell receptor beta chain appears in the sequencing data of a study of T cell therapy after organ transplantation. Study results and limitations: Low CD8+ T cell yield possibly reduced coverage, hiding nonresponder expansions. CD8 clonality fold change after therapy inversely tracked pretherapy clonality.

These transplant recipients had drug-resistant or recurrent cytomegalovirus infection. Measured with immunoSEQ multiplex PCR; TCRdb has only the in-frame clones, and not every one. The profile covers about 48,000 clones, with about 94% appearing a single time and 2.5% to 4% taken by the ten largest. About this clone itself: Its antigen is unknown.

This CDR3 is 12 amino acids long. The germline V gene encodes CDR1 SGHVS and CDR2 FQNEAQ. The clonotype was recovered from a human patient who had received a solid organ transplant and had CMV disease. The specimen comprised CD8+ T cells from blood, sampled before autologous CMV-specific T cell therapy. This chain links TRBV7-8 with TRBJ2-7, with 8 bases fitting TRBD2. CDR3 residues: CLRGGAPYEQYF. Here the CDR3 DNA reads TGTCTCCGGGGGGGGGCTCCCTACGAGCAGTACTTC.